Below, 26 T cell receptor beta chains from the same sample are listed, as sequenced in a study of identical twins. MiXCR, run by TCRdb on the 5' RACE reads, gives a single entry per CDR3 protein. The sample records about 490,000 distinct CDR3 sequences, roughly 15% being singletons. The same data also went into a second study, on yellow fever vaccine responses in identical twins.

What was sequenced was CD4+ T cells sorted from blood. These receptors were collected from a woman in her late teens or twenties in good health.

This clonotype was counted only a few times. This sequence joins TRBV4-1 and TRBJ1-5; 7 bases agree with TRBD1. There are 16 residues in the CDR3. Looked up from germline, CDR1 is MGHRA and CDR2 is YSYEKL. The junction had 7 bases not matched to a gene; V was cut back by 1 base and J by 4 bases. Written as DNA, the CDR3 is TGCGCCAGCAGCCAAGGGGTAGGGACAGCGAATCAGCCCCAGCATTTT. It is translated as CASSQGVGTANQPQHF.

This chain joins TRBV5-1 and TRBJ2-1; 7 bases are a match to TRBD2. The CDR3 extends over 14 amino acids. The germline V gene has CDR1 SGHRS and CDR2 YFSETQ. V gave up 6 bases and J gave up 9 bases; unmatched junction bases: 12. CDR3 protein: CASNREAPLGEQFF. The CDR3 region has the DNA TGCGCCAGCAACCGGGAGGCCCCACTGGGTGAGCAGTTCTTC.

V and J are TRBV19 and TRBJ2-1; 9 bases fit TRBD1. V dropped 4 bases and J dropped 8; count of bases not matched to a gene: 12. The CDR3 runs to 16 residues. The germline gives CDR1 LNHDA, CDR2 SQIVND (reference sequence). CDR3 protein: CASSSLPGQGYHEQFF. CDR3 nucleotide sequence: TGTGCCAGTAGTAGCCTCCCGGGACAGGGTTATCATGAGCAGTTCTTC.

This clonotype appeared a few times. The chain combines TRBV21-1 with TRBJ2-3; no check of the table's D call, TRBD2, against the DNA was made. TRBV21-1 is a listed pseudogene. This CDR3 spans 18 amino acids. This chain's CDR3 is CASSKRKPVAASTDTQYF. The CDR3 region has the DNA TGTGCCAGCAGCAAAAGAAAACCGGTAGCGGCTAGCACAGATACGCAGTATTTT.

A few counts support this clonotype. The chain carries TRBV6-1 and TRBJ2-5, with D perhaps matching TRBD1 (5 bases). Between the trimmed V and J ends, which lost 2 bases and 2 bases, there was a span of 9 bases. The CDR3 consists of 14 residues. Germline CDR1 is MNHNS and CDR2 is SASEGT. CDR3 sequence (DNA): TGTGCCAGCAGTGAATGGGGCAGTCAAGAGACCCAGTACTTC. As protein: CASSEWGSQETQYF.

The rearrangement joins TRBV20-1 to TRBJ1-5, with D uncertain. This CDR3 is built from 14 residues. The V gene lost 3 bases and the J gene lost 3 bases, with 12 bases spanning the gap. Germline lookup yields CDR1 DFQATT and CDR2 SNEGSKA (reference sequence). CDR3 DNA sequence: TGCAGTGCTAGCTTAGGGTTCGACAATCAGCCCCAGCATTTT. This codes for CSASLGFDNQPQHF.

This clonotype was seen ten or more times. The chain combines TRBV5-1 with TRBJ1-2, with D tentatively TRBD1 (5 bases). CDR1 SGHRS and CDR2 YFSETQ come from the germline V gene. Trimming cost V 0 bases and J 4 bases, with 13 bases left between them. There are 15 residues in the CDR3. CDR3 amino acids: CASSLDRQNFYGYTF. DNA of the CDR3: TGCGCCAGCAGCTTGGATCGACAGAACTTCTATGGCTACACCTTC.

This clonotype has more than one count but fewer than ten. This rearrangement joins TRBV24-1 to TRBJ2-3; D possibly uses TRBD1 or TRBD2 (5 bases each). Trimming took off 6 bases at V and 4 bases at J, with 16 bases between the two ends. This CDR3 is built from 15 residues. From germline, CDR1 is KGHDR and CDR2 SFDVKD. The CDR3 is CATSLGASLADTQYF. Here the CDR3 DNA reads TGTGCCACCAGTCTCGGGGCCAGCTTGGCAGATACGCAGTATTTT.

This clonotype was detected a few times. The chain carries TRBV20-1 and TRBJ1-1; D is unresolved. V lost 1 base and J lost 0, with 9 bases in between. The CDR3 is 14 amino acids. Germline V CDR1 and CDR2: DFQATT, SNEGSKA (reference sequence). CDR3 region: CSARAPQVNTEAFF. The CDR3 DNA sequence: TGCAGTGCTAGAGCCCCTCAGGTGAACACTGAAGCTTTCTTT.

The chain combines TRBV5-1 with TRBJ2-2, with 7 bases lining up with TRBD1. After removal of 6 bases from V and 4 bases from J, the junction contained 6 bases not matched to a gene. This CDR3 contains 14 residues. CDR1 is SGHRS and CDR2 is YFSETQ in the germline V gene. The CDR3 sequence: CASNPGQSTGELFF. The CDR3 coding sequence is TGCGCCAGCAATCCGGGACAGAGCACCGGGGAGCTGTTTTTT.

The CDR3 region has the DNA TGTGCCAGCAGCCCAAGACTAGCGGGGTCCTACGAGCAGTACGTC. Its protein is CASSPRLAGSYEQYV. This chain links TRBV7-2 with TRBJ2-7; 11 bases are a match to TRBD2. Germline V gives CDR1 SGHTA, CDR2 FQGNSA. The junction had 4 bases not matched to a gene; V was cut back by 5 bases and J by 1 base. The CDR3 has 15 amino acids.

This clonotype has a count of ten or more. CDR3: CASSYMNTEAFF. The CDR3 nucleotides read TGTGCCAGCAGTTACATGAACACTGAAGCTTTCTTT. The chain uses TRBV12-3 or TRBV12-4 and TRBJ1-1; no definite D call. This CDR3 is 12 amino acids long. Trimming took 4 bases from V and 0 from J, leaving 3 bases between them.

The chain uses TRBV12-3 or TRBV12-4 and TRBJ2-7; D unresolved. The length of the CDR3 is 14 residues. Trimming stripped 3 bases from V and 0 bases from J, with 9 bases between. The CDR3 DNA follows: TGTGCCAGCAGTTTTCGCTCCGACTCCTACGAGCAGTACGTC. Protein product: CASSFRSDSYEQYV.

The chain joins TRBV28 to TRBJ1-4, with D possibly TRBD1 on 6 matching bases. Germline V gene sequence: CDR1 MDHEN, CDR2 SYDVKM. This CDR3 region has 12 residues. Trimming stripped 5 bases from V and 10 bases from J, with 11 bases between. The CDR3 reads CASSVQGRKLFF. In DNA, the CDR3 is TGTGCCAGCAGTGTACAGGGTCGAAAACTGTTTTTT.

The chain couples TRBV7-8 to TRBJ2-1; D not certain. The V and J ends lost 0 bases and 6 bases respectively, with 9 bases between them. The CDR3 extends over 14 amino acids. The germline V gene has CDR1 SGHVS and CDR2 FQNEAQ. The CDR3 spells CASSLASASNEQFF. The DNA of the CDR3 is TGTGCCAGCAGCTTAGCGTCGGCTAGCAATGAGCAGTTCTTC.

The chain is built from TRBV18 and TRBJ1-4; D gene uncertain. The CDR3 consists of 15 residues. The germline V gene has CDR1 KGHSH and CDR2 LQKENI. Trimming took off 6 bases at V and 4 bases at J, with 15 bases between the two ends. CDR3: CASSSPGTDNEKLFF. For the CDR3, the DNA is TGTGCCAGCTCGTCCCCGGGCACGGATAATGAAAAACTGTTTTTT.

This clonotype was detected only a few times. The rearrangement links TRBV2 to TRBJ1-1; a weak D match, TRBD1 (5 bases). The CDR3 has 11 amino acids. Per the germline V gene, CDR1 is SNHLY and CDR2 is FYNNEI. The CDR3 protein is CVLGANTEAFF. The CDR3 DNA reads TGTGTCCTCGGGGCGAACACTGAAGCTTTCTTT.

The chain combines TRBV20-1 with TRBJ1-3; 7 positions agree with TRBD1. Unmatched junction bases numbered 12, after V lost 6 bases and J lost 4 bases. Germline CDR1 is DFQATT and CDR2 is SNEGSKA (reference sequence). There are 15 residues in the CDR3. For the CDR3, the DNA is TGCAGTGCCCACCCGGGACAGCTTTCGGGAAACACCATATATTTT. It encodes CSAHPGQLSGNTIYF.

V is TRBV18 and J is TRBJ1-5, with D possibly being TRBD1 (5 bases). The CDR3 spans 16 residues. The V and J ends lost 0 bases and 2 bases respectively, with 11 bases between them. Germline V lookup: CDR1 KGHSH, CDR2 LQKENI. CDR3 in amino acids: CASSPPGGVGNQPQHF. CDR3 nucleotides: TGTGCCAGCTCACCACCAGGAGGGGTTGGCAATCAGCCCCAGCATTTT. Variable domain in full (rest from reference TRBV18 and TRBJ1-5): NAGVMQNPRHLVRRRGQEARLRCSPMKGHSHVYWYRQLPEEGLKFMVYLQKENIIDESGMPKERFSAEFPKEGPSILRIQQVVRGDSAAYFCASSPPGGVGNQPQHFGDGTRLSIL.

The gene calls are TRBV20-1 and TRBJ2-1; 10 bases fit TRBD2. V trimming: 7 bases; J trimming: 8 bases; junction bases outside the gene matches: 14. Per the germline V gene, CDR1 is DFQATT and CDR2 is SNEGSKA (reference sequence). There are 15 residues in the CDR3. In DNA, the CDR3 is TGCAGTGGGCCCGCGATACTAGCGGGGTTCGATGAGCAGTTCTTC. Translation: CSGPAILAGFDEQFF.

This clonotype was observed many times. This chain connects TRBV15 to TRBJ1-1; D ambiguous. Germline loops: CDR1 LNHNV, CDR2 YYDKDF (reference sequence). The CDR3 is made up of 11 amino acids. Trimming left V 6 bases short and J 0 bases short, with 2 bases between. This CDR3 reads CATSLNTEAFF. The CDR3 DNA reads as TGTGCCACCAGTCTGAACACTGAAGCTTTCTTT.

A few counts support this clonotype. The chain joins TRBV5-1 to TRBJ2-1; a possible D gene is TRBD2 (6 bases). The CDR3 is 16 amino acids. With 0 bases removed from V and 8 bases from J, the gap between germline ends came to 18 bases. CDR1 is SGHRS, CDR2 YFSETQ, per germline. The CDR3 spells CASSLGSSGSFHEQFF. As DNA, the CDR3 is TGCGCCAGCAGCTTGGGTTCCAGCGGGTCCTTCCATGAGCAGTTCTTC.

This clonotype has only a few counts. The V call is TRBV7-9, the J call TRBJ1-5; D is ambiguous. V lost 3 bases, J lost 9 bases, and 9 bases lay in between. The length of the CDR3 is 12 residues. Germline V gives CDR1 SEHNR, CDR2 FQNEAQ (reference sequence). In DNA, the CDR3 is TGTGCCAGCAGCTTGGAAAATGGGCCCCAGCATTTT. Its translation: CASSLENGPQHF. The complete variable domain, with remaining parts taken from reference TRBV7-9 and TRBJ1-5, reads DTGVSQNPRHKITKRGQNVTFRCDPISEHNRLYWYRQTLGQGPEFLTYFQNEAQLEKSRLLSDRFSAERPKGSFSTLEIQRTEQGDSAMYLCASSLENGPQHFGDGTRLSIL.

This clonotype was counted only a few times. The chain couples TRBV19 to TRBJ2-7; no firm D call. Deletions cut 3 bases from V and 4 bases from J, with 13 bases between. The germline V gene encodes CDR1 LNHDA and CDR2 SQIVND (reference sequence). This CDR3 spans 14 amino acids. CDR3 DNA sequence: TGTGCCAGTAGTATCCATCAGGATTCGTACGAGCAGTACTTC. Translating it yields CASSIHQDSYEQYF. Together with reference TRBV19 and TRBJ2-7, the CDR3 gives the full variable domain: DGGITQSPKYLFRKEGQNVTLSCEQNLNHDAMYWYRQDPGQGLRLIYYSQIVNDFQKGDIAEGYSVSREKKESFPLTVTSAQKNPTAFYLCASSIHQDSYEQYFGPGTRLTVT.

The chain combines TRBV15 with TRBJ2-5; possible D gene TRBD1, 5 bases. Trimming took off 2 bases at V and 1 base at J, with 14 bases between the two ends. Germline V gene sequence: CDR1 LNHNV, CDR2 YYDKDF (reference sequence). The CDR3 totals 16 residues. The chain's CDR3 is CATSRRVGQIQETQYF. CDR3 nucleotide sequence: TGTGCCACCAGCAGAAGGGTGGGGCAGATCCAAGAGACCCAGTACTTC.

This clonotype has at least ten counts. This chain's CDR3 is CASSSLAGGGDTQYF. The CDR3 bases are TGCGCCAGCAGCTCTCTAGCGGGAGGAGGGGATACGCAGTATTTT. The gene calls are TRBV5-1 and TRBJ2-3; 11 nucleotides agree with TRBD2. V lost 3 bases and J lost 6; bases outside the gene matches: 6. This CDR3 is built from 15 residues. Germline-derived CDR1 and CDR2 are SGHRS and YFSETQ.